The rows below give T cell receptor beta chains drawn from one sample of a study. TCRdb itself ran the 5' RACE reads through MiXCR, one entry per CDR3 protein. The table includes roughly 52,000 distinct CDR3 sequences, 15% to 20% detected once. The source material was naive CD4+ T cells sorted from blood. The receptor set was obtained from a female donor with breast cancer. CDR3s include the opening cysteine and the closing phenylalanine or tryptophan. Each record gives: D gene, V gene, J gene, clone size, CDR3 protein, CDR3 DNA. D genes are given only for firm matches. Part of the rows lack a size; the others show once, few, many or a class for expanded clones.

>-|TRBV20-1|TRBJ1-5|few
CSAREPGQVGQPQHF
TGCAGTGCTAGAGAACCGGGACAAGTCGGTCAGCCCCAGCATTTT
>-|TRBV9|TRBJ2-4|many
CASSVGLAKNIQYF
TGTGCCAGCAGCGTAGGACTAGCCAAAAACATTCAGTACTTC
>-|TRBV5-1|TRBJ2-3|-
CASSPHTDTQYF
TGCGCCAGCAGCCCACACACAGATACGCAGTATTTT
>TRBD2|TRBV11-3|TRBJ2-5|few
CASRTSGRETQYF
TGTGCCAGCAGGACTAGCGGGAGAGAGACCCAGTACTTC
>-|TRBV6-5|TRBJ2-7|-
CASSSVGVEQYF
TGTGCCAGCAGTTCGGTAGGGGTCGAGCAGTACTTC
>TRBD1|TRBV5-1|TRBJ2-1|few
CASSRDPPGQGANEQFF
TGCGCCAGCAGCCGCGACCCCCCGGGACAGGGGGCTAATGAGCAGTTCTTC
>TRBD1|TRBV6-1|TRBJ2-2|few
CASSVGQVNTGELFF
TGTGCCAGCAGTGTGGGACAGGTTAACACCGGGGAGCTGTTTTTT
>TRBD1|TRBV3-1|TRBJ1-1|-
CASSQGTGGLEAFF
TGTGCCAGCAGCCAGGGGACAGGGGGCTTAGAAGCTTTCTTT
>-|TRBV13|TRBJ1-1|-
CASSFPLGTEAFF
TGTGCCAGCAGCTTCCCGTTAGGTACTGAAGCTTTCTTT
>-|TRBV5-6|TRBJ2-3|-
CARSTIHVDTQYF
TGTGCCAGAAGCACCATCCACGTGGATACGCAGTATTTT
>TRBD1|TRBV15|TRBJ1-1|many
CATSRRQGVGLTEAFF
TGTGCCACCAGCAGAAGACAGGGGGTGGGCCTCACTGAAGCTTTCTTT
>-|TRBV25-1|TRBJ1-2|-
CASSEPDRRGYTF
TGTGCCAGCAGTGAACCCGACAGAAGGGGCTACACCTTC
>TRBD1|TRBV5-1|TRBJ2-1|-
CASSLAGRQGSFNEQFF
TGCGCCAGCAGCTTGGCTGGGCGACAGGGTTCTTTCAATGAGCAGTTCTTC
>-|TRBV5-6|TRBJ1-1|few
CASILYGGNTEAFF
TGTGCCAGCATCCTATACGGGGGGAACACTGAAGCTTTCTTT
>TRBD1|TRBV20-1|TRBJ2-3|-
CSAPRQGVTDTQYF
TGCAGTGCCCCCCGACAGGGGGTTACGGATACGCAGTATTTT
>-|TRBV12-3/TRBV12-4|TRBJ2-3|few
CASRLSQGPDTQYF
TGTGCCAGCCGCCTGTCCCAGGGTCCAGATACGCAGTATTTT
>-|TRBV7-9|TRBJ2-1|few
CAGSLAGGNEQFF
TGTGCCGGCAGCTTAGCTGGAGGCAATGAGCAGTTCTTC
>-|TRBV20-1|TRBJ2-7|many
CSANGRGDEQYF
TGCAGTGCTAACGGCAGGGGCGACGAGCAGTACTTC
>-|TRBV20-1|TRBJ1-4|-
CSARDGATNEKLFF
TGCAGTGCCCGGGACGGTGCAACTAATGAAAAACTGTTTTTT
>TRBD1|TRBV5-1|TRBJ2-5|few
CASSLDGTVGSETQYF
TGCGCCAGCAGCTTGGATGGGACAGTAGGATCCGAGACCCAGTACTTC
>-|TRBV20-1|TRBJ1-2|many
CSAPKDGRYGYTF
TGCAGTGCGCCTAAGGACGGTCGCTATGGCTACACCTTC
>-|TRBV6-2/TRBV6-3|TRBJ1-6|many
CASSYGIYKDSPLHF
TGTGCCAGCAGTTACGGAATCTATAAGGATTCACCCCTCCACTTT
>-|TRBV2|TRBJ1-1|-
CASRSGLNTEALF
TGTGCCAGCAGATCAGGGTTGAACACTGAAGCTTTATTT
>TRBD1|TRBV30|TRBJ1-1|-
CAWRLQGAGTEAFF
TGTGCCTGGAGGTTACAGGGGGCAGGGACTGAAGCTTTCTTT
>TRBD2|TRBV2|TRBJ2-5|few
CASSAEGLAQETQYF
TGTGCCAGCAGTGCAGAGGGACTAGCACAAGAGACCCAGTACTTC
>TRBD1|TRBV4-1|TRBJ1-3|-
CASSQTGAGNTIYF
TGCGCCAGCAGTCAGACAGGGGCTGGAAACACCATATATTTT
>-|TRBV18|TRBJ2-5|-
CASSPSGQETQYF
TGTGCCAGCTCACCCAGCGGACAAGAGACCCAGTACTTC
>-|TRBV7-2|TRBJ1-1|many
CASSLRGNTEAFF
TGTGCCAGCAGCTTACGGGGGAACACTGAAGCTTTCTTT
>-|TRBV30|TRBJ2-2|-
CAWSQSRRGELFF
TGTGCCTGGAGTCAGTCTCGGCGCGGGGAGCTGTTTTTT
>-|TRBV7-2|TRBJ2-7|few
CASSRTYEQYF
TGTGCCAGCAGCCGAACCTACGAGCAGTACTTC
>-|TRBV29-1|TRBJ1-3|few
CSADGSAGNTIYF
TGCAGCGCTGACGGGAGTGCTGGAAACACCATATATTTT
>-|TRBV7-8|TRBJ1-5|few
CASSLGGQPWSNQPQHF
TGTGCCAGCAGCTTAGGTGGGCAGCCTTGGAGCAATCAGCCCCAGCATTTT
>-|TRBV5-5|TRBJ1-3|-
CASSPTGNPGNTIYF
TGTGCCAGCAGCCCTACGGGGAATCCTGGAAACACCATATATTTT
>-|TRBV7-9|TRBJ2-7|many
CASSLTEPKIF
TGTGCCAGCAGCTTAACAGAACCGAAGATTTTC
>-|TRBV7-7|TRBJ1-5|few
CASSLANQPQHF
TGTGCCAGCAGCCTAGCTAATCAGCCCCAGCATTTT
>-|TRBV25-1|TRBJ2-7|-
CASSEPRGFEQYF
TGTGCCAGCAGTGAGCCCAGGGGATTCGAGCAGTACTTC
>-|TRBV7-6|TRBJ1-1|-
CASSLKAVGTEAFF
TGTGCCAGCAGCTTAAAGGCGGTGGGAACTGAAGCTTTCTTT
>TRBD1|TRBV5-4|TRBJ2-3|-
CASSGTVDTQYF
TGTGCCAGCAGCGGGACAGTAGATACGCAGTATTTT
>TRBD1|TRBV18|TRBJ1-5|-
CVSSQNRGQEPQHF
TGTGTCAGCTCACAAAACAGGGGGCAGGAGCCCCAGCATTTT
>-|TRBV27|TRBJ2-5|few
CASSLKFKQETQYF
TGTGCCAGCAGTTTAAAGTTCAAGCAAGAGACCCAGTACTTC
>TRBD1|TRBV7-6|TRBJ2-3|many
CASSLRQGTDTQYF
TGTGCCAGCAGCCTCCGACAGGGAACAGATACGCAGTATTTT
>TRBD2|TRBV5-1|TRBJ2-5|-
CASSRGGAETQYF
TGCGCCAGCAGTCGGGGGGGCGCGGAGACCCAGTACTTC
>-|TRBV18|TRBJ1-4|-
CASSLRAQNEKLFF
TGTGCCAGCTCTCTCCGGGCCCAAAATGAAAAACTGTTTTTT
>-|TRBV7-2|TRBJ1-1|many
CASSLVGGDEAFF
TGTGCCAGCAGCTTAGTCGGAGGAGATGAAGCTTTCTTT
>TRBD2|TRBV6-2/TRBV6-3|TRBJ2-2|-
CATHGLAGEGELFF
TGTGCCACCCACGGACTAGCGGGAGAGGGGGAGCTGTTTTTT
>-|TRBV2|TRBJ1-1|-
CASSVAVIEAFF
TGTGCCAGCAGTGTGGCAGTGATCGAAGCTTTCTTT
>-|TRBV12-3/TRBV12-4|TRBJ2-1|few
CASSLLGEQFF
TGTGCCAGCAGCTTACTAGGGGAGCAGTTCTTC
>-|TRBV4-1|TRBJ2-3|few
CASSPGGQLNTDTQYF
TGCGCCAGCAGCCCAGGGGGGCAGCTCAACACAGATACGCAGTATTTT
>-|TRBV7-8|TRBJ2-7|few
CASSLIFPRRGSHYEQYF
TGTGCCAGCAGCTTAATTTTCCCTCGCCGCGGCAGTCACTACGAGCAGTACTTC
>-|TRBV28|TRBJ2-5|many
CASSGETQYF
TGTGCCAGCAGCGGGGAGACCCAGTACTTC
>-|TRBV29-1|TRBJ1-1|many
CSVKVGAPDTEAFF
TGCAGCGTGAAGGTGGGGGCGCCGGACACTGAAGCTTTCTTT
>TRBD2|TRBV9|TRBJ2-1|many
CASSVGLASVEQFF
TGTGCCAGCAGCGTAGGACTAGCGTCCGTTGAGCAGTTCTTC
>-|TRBV20-1|TRBJ1-4|many
CSAEGGSSEKLFF
TGCAGTGCGGAGGGGGGTAGTAGTGAAAAACTGTTTTTT
>-|TRBV15|TRBJ1-6|-
CATSSGGGLHSPLHF
TGTGCCACCAGCTCGGGGGGGGGACTACATTCACCCCTCCACTTT
>-|TRBV29-1|TRBJ1-2|many
CSVTATNYGYTF
TGCAGCGTTACGGCGACTAACTATGGCTACACCTTC
>-|TRBV10-3|TRBJ1-5|few
CAIRSTTSSNQPQHF
TGTGCCATCAGAAGTACGACGTCCAGCAATCAGCCCCAGCATTTT
>TRBD1|TRBV30|TRBJ2-7|-
CAWSGHRGVKLYEQYF
TGTGCCTGGAGTGGTCACAGGGGGGTGAAACTCTACGAGCAGTACTTC
>-|TRBV29-1|TRBJ2-5|many
CSVEGLGETQYF
TGCAGCGTTGAGGGCCTAGGGGAGACCCAGTACTTC
>TRBD1|TRBV15|TRBJ1-1|few
CATSPGTGGNTEAFF
TGTGCCACCAGCCCCGGGACAGGGGGAAACACTGAAGCTTTCTTT
>TRBD2|TRBV20-1|TRBJ2-3|-
CSARPQAGGFTDTQYF
TGCAGTGCTAGGCCCCAAGCGGGAGGGTTCACAGATACGCAGTATTTT